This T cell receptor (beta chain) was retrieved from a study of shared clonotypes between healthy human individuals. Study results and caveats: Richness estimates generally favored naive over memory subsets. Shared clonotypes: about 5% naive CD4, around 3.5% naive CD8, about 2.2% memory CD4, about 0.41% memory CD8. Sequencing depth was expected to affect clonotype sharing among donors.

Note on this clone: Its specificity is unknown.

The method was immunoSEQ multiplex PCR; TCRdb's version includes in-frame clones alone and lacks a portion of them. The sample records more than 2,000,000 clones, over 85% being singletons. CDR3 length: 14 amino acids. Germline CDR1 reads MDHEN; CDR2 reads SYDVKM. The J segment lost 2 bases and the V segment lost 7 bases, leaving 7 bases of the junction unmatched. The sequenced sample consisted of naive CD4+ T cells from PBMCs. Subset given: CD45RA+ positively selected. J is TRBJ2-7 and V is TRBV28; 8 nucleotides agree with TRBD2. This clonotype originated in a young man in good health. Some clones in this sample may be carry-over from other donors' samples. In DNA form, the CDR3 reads TGTGCCAGCACACGGCCGGGAGGGACCTACGAGCAGTACTTC. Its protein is CASTRPGGTYEQYF.